What follows are 30 T cell receptor beta chains derived from one specimen sequenced in a study of cytomegalovirus exposure and HLA in healthy donors. PCR involved 60 Vbeta and 13 Jbeta primers. Sequencing used immunoSEQ multiplex PCR; TCRdb keeps in-frame clones, though not all of them. The sample lists about 100,000 clones, about 79% occurring once. Specimen: PBMCs. The receptors here all came from a woman under 30 in good health and CMV-seronegative.

The gene calls are TRBV6-5 and TRBJ2-7; weak D call: TRBD2 (6 bases). Germline V CDR1 and CDR2: MNHEY, SVGAGI. V dropped 6 bases and J dropped 6 bases, with 15 bases sitting between them. The CDR3 totals 13 residues. CDR3 in DNA: TGTGCCAGCAGGCGGGGACCGCTATCCGAGCAGTACTTC. It translates to CASRRGPLSEQYF.

The chain recombines TRBV6-5 with TRBJ1-1; D gene unclear. The V end was cut by 5 bases, the J end by 5 bases, with 12 bases between. This CDR3 spans 13 amino acids. Germline-derived CDR1 and CDR2 are MNHEY and SVGAGI. The CDR3 spells CASSPTLRTEAFF. Written as DNA, the CDR3 is TGTGCCAGCAGTCCTACCCTGCGTACTGAAGCTTTCTTT.

V and J are TRBV28 and TRBJ1-2; possible D gene TRBD1, 5 bases. CDR3 length: 13 residues. Trimming left V 3 bases short and J 5 bases short, with 10 bases between. Looked up from germline, CDR1 is MDHEN and CDR2 is SYDVKM. The CDR3 reads CASSFGAGYGYTF. The CDR3, as DNA: TGTGCCAGCAGTTTTGGGGCGGGGTATGGCTACACCTTC.

This chain connects TRBV19 to TRBJ2-2; possible D gene TRBD2, 7 bases. The ends were cut back, 6 bases at V and 4 bases at J, with 12 bases in the middle. Germline values: CDR1 LNHDA, CDR2 SQIVND (reference sequence). This CDR3 is 14 amino acids long. CDR3 sequence reads: CASRWEGVTGELFF. CDR3 coding DNA: TGTGCCAGTAGATGGGAGGGGGTCACCGGGGAGCTGTTTTTT. The whole variable domain, filled in from reference TRBV19 and TRBJ2-2, reads DGGITQSPKYLFRKEGQNVTLSCEQNLNHDAMYWYRQDPGQGLRLIYYSQIVNDFQKGDIAEGYSVSREKKESFPLTVTSAQKNPTAFYLCASRWEGVTGELFFGEGSRLTVL.

V gene TRBV6-4 combines with J gene TRBJ2-2; the D gene is possibly TRBD2 (6 bases). The germline gives CDR1 MRHNA, CDR2 SNTAGT. The CDR3 loop spans 15 amino acids. V was shortened by 0 bases and J by 4 bases, with 9 bases between the two germline ends. The CDR3 protein is CASSDSEGSTGELFF. In DNA form, the CDR3 reads TGTGCCAGCAGTGACTCGGAGGGTAGCACCGGGGAGCTGTTTTTT.

Of note for this clone: Relative to the germline gene, one junction end is altered; a read error may explain this. The chain recombines TRBV7-6 with TRBJ2-5; TRBD1 is a possible D gene (6 bases). This CDR3 contains 16 residues. The germline V gene has CDR1 SGHVS and CDR2 FNYEAQ. The CDR3: CASRFNSPQGGETQYF. In nucleotides, the CDR3 is TGTGCCAGCCGCTTCAACTCCCCACAGGGTGGGGAGACCCAGTACTTC. Supplemented by reference TRBV7-6 and TRBJ2-5, the full variable domain reads GAGVSQSPRYKVTKRGQDVALRCDPISGHVSLYWYRQALGQGPEFLTYFNYEAQQDKSGLPNDRFSAERPEGSISTLTIQRTEQRDSAMYRCASRFNSPQGGETQYFGPGTRLLVL.

The rearrangement links TRBV7-7 to TRBJ2-1; D is possibly TRBD2 (6 bases). V was shortened by 1 base and J by 9 bases, with 10 bases between the two germline ends. CDR1 and CDR2 (germline): SSHAT, FNYEAQ (reference sequence). This CDR3 is 13 amino acids long. The CDR3 nucleotides are TGTGCCAGCAGCTTAGGTCTAGCGTTTGAGCAGTTCTTC. Protein product: CASSLGLAFEQFF.

A few counts support this clone. The chain recombines TRBV29-1 with TRBJ2-7; 8 bases are a match to TRBD2. CDR1 SQVTM and CDR2 ANQGSEA come from the germline V gene. This CDR3 is 16 amino acids long. The junction had 9 bases not matched to a gene; V was cut back by 0 bases and J by 2 bases. This CDR3 reads CSVEDPTSGGPYEQYF. As DNA, the CDR3 is TGCAGCGTTGAAGACCCCACGTCGGGGGGGCCCTACGAGCAGTACTTC.

V is TRBV6-5 and J is TRBJ2-3; 8 nucleotides align to TRBD1. CDR3 length equals 15 residues. V lost 2 bases, J lost 10 bases, and 11 bases stayed unmatched. Germline V gene data show CDR1 as MNHEY and CDR2 as SVGAGI. The CDR3: CASSYATGGTPPQYF. For the CDR3, the DNA is TGTGCCAGCAGTTACGCAACAGGGGGTACCCCACCGCAGTATTTT.

V gene TRBV2 combines with J gene TRBJ2-7; no definite D call. This CDR3 has 14 amino acids. Germline CDR1 is SNHLY and CDR2 is FYNNEI. Between the trimmed V and J ends, which lost 6 bases and 3 bases, there was a span of 15 bases. CDR3 sequence reads: CASRVTWSNYEQYF. Written as DNA, the CDR3 is TGTGCCAGCAGGGTGACCTGGAGTAACTACGAGCAGTACTTC.

On this clone: The junction does not match germline at one end; this may be a read error. The chain has TRBV7-9 and TRBJ2-7; D not certain. Germline V gives CDR1 SEHNR, CDR2 FQNEAQ (reference sequence). This CDR3 is 12 amino acids long. The CDR3 spells CASTQGTRSGHF. The CDR3, as DNA: TGTGCCAGCACCCAAGGAACGCGCTCTGGGCACTTC.

This clone occurred once. The rearrangement joins TRBV2 to TRBJ1-3; D gene unclear. The CDR3 has 16 residues. CDR1 SNHLY and CDR2 FYNNEI come from the germline V gene. The V and J ends lost 3 bases and 0 bases respectively, with 12 bases between them. For the CDR3, the DNA is TGTGCCAGCAGTGACGGACTGAGGTTCTCTGGAAACACCATATATTTT. Protein product: CASSDGLRFSGNTIYF.

The V gene is TRBV30, the J gene TRBJ1-5; 11 bases are shared with TRBD1. The V gene end was trimmed by 1 base and the J gene end by 5 bases; junction bases not matched to a gene: 13. Germline assignment: CDR1 GTSNPN and CDR2 SVGIG (reference sequence). CDR3 length: 18 residues. The chain's CDR3 is CAWSGRGQGGLIYQPQHF. The CDR3 DNA reads as TGTGCCTGGAGTGGACGGGGACAGGGGGGTCTCATATATCAGCCCCAGCATTTT.

The chain recombines TRBV10-1 with TRBJ2-7, with D maybe TRBD2 (5 bases). This CDR3 spans 14 amino acids. Germline-derived CDR1 and CDR2 are WNHNN and SYGVQD (reference sequence). V was pared by 9 bases and J by 4 bases, with 19 bases between. CDR3 sequence (DNA): TGCGCCAGTAAATCCGGGATCGAAAAATACGAGCAGTACTTC. Its translation: CASKSGIEKYEQYF.

As for this clone: One end of the junction varies from germline; a read error may be responsible. V gene TRBV4-3 combines with J gene TRBJ2-1; TRBD2 matches 7 bases. The CDR3 sequence is 17 residues long. Per germline, CDR1 LGHNA and CDR2 YSLEER. The CDR3 DNA sequence: TGCGCCAGCAGCCAATCCGGGACTACCAGCTCCTACGATGAGCAGTTCTTC. Its protein product is CASSQSGTTSSYDEQFF.

The V call is TRBV7-3, the J call TRBJ2-5; D perhaps matches TRBD1 (6 bases). The V gene lost 6 bases and the J gene lost 5 bases, with 13 bases spanning the gap. The germline gives CDR1 SGHTA, CDR2 FQGTGA. CDR3 size: 13 residues. The CDR3 bases are TGTGCCAGCAGTACAGGGTCCATGGAGACCCAGTACTTC. Translating gives CASSTGSMETQYF.

This chain joins TRBV6-5 and TRBJ2-1; 7 bases match TRBD2. The length of the CDR3 is 14 residues. Germline loops: CDR1 MNHEY, CDR2 SVGAGI. Germline trimming cut 11 bases from V and 5 bases from J; bases unmatched to any gene: 12. DNA for the CDR3: TGTGCCGTCCGGCCGAGCGGGAAAAACAATGAGCAGTTCTTC. This encodes CAVRPSGKNNEQFF.

This clone came up once. The chain carries TRBV6-5 and TRBJ1-3; D gene ambiguous. Trimming cost V 10 bases and J 2 bases, with 12 bases left between them. The CDR3 totals 13 residues. The germline V gene encodes CDR1 MNHEY and CDR2 SVGAGI. The CDR3 spells CATRPDPGNTIYF. The CDR3 nucleotides are TGTGCCACTAGGCCAGACCCTGGAAACACCATATATTTT.

V gene TRBV28 combines with J gene TRBJ2-5; weak D call: TRBD2 (6 bases). Germline V CDR1 and CDR2: MDHEN, SYDVKM. The CDR3 runs to 14 residues. V lost 6 bases and J 5 bases, leaving 16 bases between the germline ends. CDR3 sequence: CASSLTEGLETQYF. The CDR3 DNA reads TGTGCCAGCAGCCTTACGGAGGGTTTGGAGACCCAGTACTTC.

The gene calls are TRBV15 and TRBJ1-4; possible D gene TRBD1, 6 bases. Trimming pared 3 bases from V and 8 bases from J, leaving 13 bases between. The V gene's germline CDR1 is LNHNV and CDR2 YYDKDF (reference sequence). The CDR3 is made up of 14 amino acids. CDR3 in DNA: TGTGCCACCAGCAGGCCAGGGGTTGGGGAAAAACTGTTTTTT. Translating it yields CATSRPGVGEKLFF. Variable domain in full (rest from reference TRBV15 and TRBJ1-4): DAMVIQNPRYQVTQFGKPVTLSCSQTLNHNVMYWYQQKSSQAPKLLFHYYDKDFNNEADTPDNFQSRRPNTSFCFLDIRSPGLGDTAMYLCATSRPGVGEKLFFGSGTQLSVL.

CDR3 in amino acids: CASSPVRDPRSPLHF. In nucleotides, the CDR3 is TGCGCCAGCAGCCCGGTGCGGGACCCACGGTCACCCCTCCACTTT. The V gene is TRBV4-3, the J gene TRBJ1-6; perhaps TRBD1 as D (5 bases). Trimming shortened V by 4 bases and J by 10 bases, and 17 bases separated the two germline ends. The germline gives CDR1 LGHNA, CDR2 YSLEER. The CDR3 length is 15 residues.

The chain employs TRBV6-4 and TRBJ2-3; TRBD1 matches 9 bases. The CDR3 extends over 15 amino acids. With V trimmed by 6 bases and J by 3 bases, 7 bases remained unmatched. CDR1 and CDR2 (germline): MRHNA, SNTAGT. CDR3 nucleotide sequence: TGTGCCAGCAGCCCCGGGACAGGGCCGACAGATACGCAGTATTTT. As protein: CASSPGTGPTDTQYF.

CDR3 amino acids: CASSREDRGIDGYTF. CDR3 DNA: TGCGCCAGCAGCCGCGAAGACAGGGGGATAGATGGCTACACCTTC. The chain has TRBV5-1 and TRBJ1-2; the match to TRBD1 covers 9 bases. This CDR3 spans 15 amino acids. V lost 4 bases and J lost 6; bases outside the gene matches: 10. CDR1 and CDR2 from the germline V gene are SGHRS and YFSETQ. The full variable domain, completed using reference TRBV5-1 and TRBJ1-2, is KAGVTQTPRYLIKTRGQQVTLSCSPISGHRSVSWYQQTPGQGLQFLFEYFSETQRNKGNFPGRFSGRQFSNSRSEMNVSTLELGDSALYLCASSREDRGIDGYTFGSGTRLTVV.

This rearrangement joins TRBV25-1 to TRBJ2-3, with 10 bases identical to TRBD2. Germline assignment: CDR1 MGHDK and CDR2 SYGVNS. After removal of 1 base from V and 7 bases from J, the junction contained 11 bases not matched to a gene. The CDR3 is 17 amino acids. The CDR3 coding sequence is TGTGCCAGCAGTGAATTCCCCGGAGAGCGGGGGGGGAATACGCAGTATTTT. Its protein product is CASSEFPGERGGNTQYF.

V and J are TRBV7-9 and TRBJ1-6; 11 positions match TRBD1. Germline V CDR1 and CDR2: SEHNR, FQNEAQ (reference sequence). The J segment lost 8 bases and the V segment lost 1 base, leaving 10 bases of the junction unmatched. This CDR3 has 18 residues. CDR3 loop: CASSLVHRRTGGDSPLHF. The CDR3 region has the DNA TGTGCCAGCAGCTTAGTCCACCGAAGGACAGGGGGCGATTCACCCCTCCACTTT.

V gene TRBV30 combines with J gene TRBJ2-1, with D uncertain. V shed 1 base and J shed 7 bases, with 5 bases lying between them. The CDR3 runs 11 residues. Germline V gives CDR1 GTSNPN, CDR2 SVGIG (reference sequence). CDR3 in DNA: TGTGCCTGGAGTGCTCTTAATGAGCAGTTCTTC. Translation: CAWSALNEQFF.

This chain links TRBV28 with TRBJ2-7; 7 positions match TRBD2. The CDR3 contains 17 residues. Unmatched junction bases numbered 13, after V lost 3 bases and J lost 2 bases. Germline V CDR1 and CDR2: MDHEN, SYDVKM. CDR3 amino acids: CASSLSAGVGWPYEQYF. The CDR3 DNA reads as TGTGCCAGCAGTTTGTCTGCGGGAGTGGGGTGGCCCTACGAGCAGTACTTC. The whole variable domain, filled in from reference TRBV28 and TRBJ2-7, reads DVKVTQSSRYLVKRTGEKVFLECVQDMDHENMFWYRQDPGLGLRLIYFSYDVKMKEKGDIPEGYSVSREKKERFSLILESASTNQTSMYLCASSLSAGVGWPYEQYFGPGTRLTVT.

V gene TRBV11-2 combines with J gene TRBJ2-1; 8 bases agree with TRBD2. Trimming at V came to 4 bases and at J to 2 bases, leaving 7 bases not matched to a gene. Germline CDR1 and CDR2: SGHAT and FQNNGV. The CDR3 is 16 residues long. CDR3 in amino acids: CASSSPGGVPYNEQFF. DNA of the CDR3: TGTGCCAGCAGCTCCCCCGGGGGGGTCCCCTACAATGAGCAGTTCTTC. Supplemented by reference TRBV11-2 and TRBJ2-1, the full variable domain reads EAGVAQSPRYKIIEKRQSVAFWCNPISGHATLYWYQQILGQGPKLLIQFQNNGVVDDSQLPKDRFSAERLKGVDSTLKIQPAKLEDSAVYLCASSSPGGVPYNEQFFGPGTRLTVL.

This chain connects TRBV5-5 to TRBJ2-7, with unresolved D. The germline V and J ends were trimmed by 4 bases and 5 bases, with 7 bases remaining between them. CDR1 SGHKS and CDR2 YYEKEE come from the germline V gene (reference sequence). The CDR3 is 11 amino acids. CDR3: CASSPPNEQYF. The CDR3 DNA is TGTGCCAGCAGCCCCCCCAACGAGCAGTACTTC.

In its sample, this clone is medium-sized (0.01 to 0.1%). The CDR3 is CASSPRTGDEAFF. For the CDR3, the DNA is TGTGCCAGCTCACCAAGGACAGGGGATGAAGCTTTCTTT. V usage is TRBV18 and J usage is TRBJ1-1; TRBD1 matches at 9 bases. CDR3 size: 13 residues. Trimming took 2 bases from V and 7 from J; bases not matched to a gene: 2. CDR1 KGHSH and CDR2 LQKENI come from the germline V gene.